A single sample gave rise to the 19 T cell receptor beta chains below, sequenced in a study of spatial heterogeneity in lung cancer. TCRdb re-analysed the 5' RACE reads in MiXCR, keeping a single row per CDR3 protein. In the table there are almost 75,000 distinct CDR3 sequences, roughly 14% of which are singletons. Time point denoted: sample taken at primary tumor resection. In each case, whole RNA from tumor, nontumor lung or frozen PBMC was sequenced unsorted. This specimen consisted of PBMCs, obtained at surgery. The receptors were sampled from a male donor with early-stage non-small cell lung cancer.

The chain links TRBV24-1 to TRBJ2-1; D gene ambiguous. There are 11 residues in the CDR3. V lost 7 bases and J 3 bases, leaving 3 bases between the germline ends. Germline CDR1 is KGHDR and CDR2 is SFDVKD. The CDR3 nucleotides are TGTGCCACCAGCGACTACAATGAGCAGTTCTTC. Translated: CATSDYNEQFF.

The chain carries TRBV7-6 and TRBJ1-3; unclear D gene. The length of the CDR3 is 13 residues. The germline gives CDR1 SGHVS, CDR2 FNYEAQ. V was trimmed by 6 bases and J by 7 bases, leaving 13 bases between them. CDR3 DNA: TGTGCCAGCAGTACTATTGAGAGGAACACCATATATTTT. Translated: CASSTIERNTIYF.

V usage is TRBV20-1 and J usage is TRBJ2-7; D is uncertain. Germline CDR1 and CDR2: DFQATT and SNEGSKA (reference sequence). This CDR3 region has 13 residues. V lost 2 bases and J lost 6, with 14 bases in between. The CDR3 spells CSARLNGMSEQYF. The CDR3 nucleotides are TGCAGTGCTAGATTAAACGGTATGAGCGAGCAGTACTTC.

This chain connects TRBV4-2 to TRBJ2-3, with 9 bases aligning to TRBD2. This CDR3 has 17 residues. Losses at the gene ends were 4 bases for V and 4 bases for J; bases not matched to a gene: 12. Germline values: CDR1 LGHNA, CDR2 YNFKEQ. The CDR3: CASSRFPLAGGADTQYF. CDR3 DNA sequence: TGTGCCAGCAGCCGATTCCCTTTGGCGGGAGGGGCAGATACGCAGTATTTT.

This clonotype has at least ten counts. The chain uses TRBV20-1 and TRBJ1-1, with TRBD1 as a possible D gene (5 bases). The CDR3 totals 14 residues. Trimming took 1 base from V and 1 from J, leaving 10 bases between them. Germline V gene sequence: CDR1 DFQATT, CDR2 SNEGSKA (reference sequence). The CDR3 DNA reads TGCAGTGCTAGAGCCGGGACCCAGAACACTGAAGCTTTCTTT. Its translation is CSARAGTQNTEAFF.

This clonotype appeared many times. The chain has TRBV20-1 and TRBJ1-4; D is unresolved. CDR3 length: 13 amino acids. Trimming took off 4 bases at V and 8 bases at J, with 14 bases between the two ends. CDR1 is DFQATT and CDR2 is SNEGSKA in the germline V gene (reference sequence). The CDR3 DNA reads TGCAGTGCTACGGGCCAATCCAGCGAAAAACTGTTTTTT. It encodes CSATGQSSEKLFF.

This clonotype was observed a few times. The chain couples TRBV20-1 to TRBJ2-3, with D tentatively TRBD2 (5 bases). The CDR3 is made up of 13 amino acids. V lost 6 bases and J lost 0, with 10 bases in between. Germline V lookup: CDR1 DFQATT, CDR2 SNEGSKA (reference sequence). CDR3 loop: CSAERLSTDTQYF. Written as DNA, the CDR3 is TGCAGTGCGGAGAGACTAAGCACAGATACGCAGTATTTT.

This clonotype has just a few counts. V usage is TRBV9 and J usage is TRBJ2-7; weak D call: TRBD2 (5 bases). Deletions cut 4 bases from V and 2 bases from J, with 10 bases between. Germline-derived CDR1 and CDR2 are SGDLS and YYNGEE. CDR3 length: 13 residues. The CDR3 here is CASSLNGAYEQYF. CDR3 sequence (DNA): TGTGCCAGCAGCCTCAACGGGGCCTACGAGCAGTACTTC.

This clonotype appeared many times. This chain joins TRBV6-2 or TRBV6-3 and TRBJ1-1; the D is unclear. V gave up 4 bases and J gave up 2 bases, with 14 bases separating them. The CDR3 sequence is 15 residues long. Germline-derived CDR1 and CDR2 are MNHEY and SVGEGT. The CDR3 nucleotides are TGTGCCAGCAGTTCCTCCGTGGGTGGTAACACTGAAGCTTTCTTT. This gives the protein CASSSSVGGNTEAFF.

As for this clonotype: Possible read error: a much larger clone is one base away. The chain is built from TRBV6-5 and TRBJ1-1, with a weak D call TRBD1 (5 bases). CDR1 and CDR2 (germline): MNHEY, SVGAGI. V was pared by 7 bases and J by 4 bases, with 7 bases between. The CDR3 has 11 residues. DNA of the CDR3: TGTGCCAGCAAGGGGAGCACTGAAGCTTTCTTT. This translates into CASKGSTEAFF.

V is TRBV30 and J is TRBJ2-3, with TRBD1 matching 8 bases. This CDR3 is 15 amino acids long. Germline CDR1 reads GTSNPN; CDR2 reads SVGIG (reference sequence). Trimming at V came to 2 bases and at J to 0 bases, leaving 4 bases not matched to a gene. The CDR3 nucleotides are TGTGCCTGGAGTTTGCAGGGGGCAAGCACAGATACGCAGTATTTT. It is translated as CAWSLQGASTDTQYF.

This clonotype came up many times. J is TRBJ2-7 and V is TRBV13; D call uncertain. CDR3 length: 14 amino acids. Germline CDR1 is PRHDT and CDR2 is FYEKMQ (reference sequence). Trimming removed 1 base from V and 0 bases from J, with 7 bases in between. The CDR3 DNA follows: TGTGCCAGCAGCTTAGTGGCCATCTCCTACGAGCAGTACTTC. It specifies CASSLVAISYEQYF.

Only a few counts were recorded for this clonotype. This rearrangement joins TRBV18 to TRBJ1-6; the match to TRBD1 covers 7 bases. V was clipped by 3 bases and J by 8 bases; unmatched bases: 7. From germline, CDR1 is KGHSH and CDR2 LQKENI. CDR3 size: 15 residues. The chain's CDR3 is CASSPGTANDSPLHF. CDR3 DNA sequence: TGTGCCAGCTCACCCGGGACAGCCAATGATTCACCCCTCCACTTT.

This clonotype is medium-sized in the sample. V usage is TRBV7-2 and J usage is TRBJ2-1; D is unclear. Trimming pared 8 bases from V and 5 bases from J, leaving 16 bases between. The CDR3 length is 14 residues. Germline V gene data show CDR1 as SGHTA and CDR2 as FQGNSA. The CDR3 protein is CASALWVANNEQFF. The DNA for the CDR3 is TGTGCCAGCGCCTTGTGGGTAGCAAACAATGAGCAGTTCTTC.

This clonotype came up a few times. V and J are TRBV11-2 and TRBJ1-5, with unresolved D. V lost 2 bases, J lost 0 bases, and 8 bases lay in between. CDR3 size: 15 residues. Looked up from germline, CDR1 is SGHAT and CDR2 is FQNNGV. CDR3 nucleotide sequence: TGTGCCAGCAGCTTAAGGACGGATAGCAATCAGCCCCAGCATTTT. Protein product: CASSLRTDSNQPQHF.

This clonotype turned up a few times. The CDR3 nucleotides are TGCGCCAGCAGCTTCCAGGCACAGGGGACGAACACTGAAGCTTTCTTT. Translation: CASSFQAQGTNTEAFF. The rearrangement joins TRBV5-1 to TRBJ1-1, with 7 bases lining up with TRBD1. Germline trimming cut 2 bases from V and 1 base from J; bases unmatched to any gene: 8. The CDR3 consists of 16 residues. The germline CDR1 and CDR2 sequences are SGHRS and YFSETQ.

J is TRBJ1-1 and V is TRBV4-3, with D possibly TRBD1 on 5 matching bases. This CDR3 is 14 amino acids long. Looked up from germline, CDR1 is LGHNA and CDR2 is YSLEER. V was clipped by 4 bases and J by 4 bases, with 13 bases between them. CDR3 protein: CASSPNMGGTEAFF. For the CDR3, the DNA is TGCGCCAGCAGCCCTAACATGGGGGGCACTGAAGCTTTCTTT.

V usage is TRBV7-2 and J usage is TRBJ2-1, with D tentatively TRBD2 (6 bases). CDR3 length: 15 amino acids. V was clipped by 0 bases and J by 5 bases, with 11 bases between them. The germline V gene has CDR1 SGHTA and CDR2 FQGNSA. CDR3 sequence reads: CASSLAGGPHNEQFF. The CDR3 DNA reads as TGTGCCAGCAGCTTAGCGGGAGGCCCCCACAATGAGCAGTTCTTC.

This clonotype rates as medium-sized. The chain combines TRBV12-3 or TRBV12-4 with TRBJ2-5; 7 positions agree with TRBD1. V gave up 2 bases and J gave up 5 bases; unmatched junction bases: 8. CDR3 length: 15 residues. CDR3 bases: TGTGCCAGCAGTTTAAAGACAGGGACCACGGAGACCCAGTACTTC. It encodes CASSLKTGTTETQYF.